The clone carrying this T cell receptor beta chain was seen only once. Its matching antigen is unknown. One base away lies a much larger clone, so this may be a sequencing read error. Using its own MiXCR run on the PCR reads, TCRdb lists one record per CDR3 protein. The data show about 510,000 distinct CDR3 sequences, 25% seen once. The data originate from a study of molecular identifiers for immune sequencing clone quantification. Whole-study findings and limits: A shared barcode on identical TCR molecules could lead to underestimated sizes for highly expanded clones. Beyond 20 RNA copies, clones held over 98% of effector molecules, compared with under 1% in naive cells.

The CDR3 has 14 residues. Germline lookup yields CDR1 SQVTM and CDR2 ANQGSEA. The chain recombines TRBV29-1 with TRBJ2-7, with TRBD2 identical over 8 bases. The sequence derives from a human donor in good health. Some libraries in this study had Jurkat cell RNA spiked in. Sequences were obtained from naive CD8+ T cells from blood, with Jurkat cell RNA spiked in. Subset of the sample: FACS-sorted CD8+CD4-CCR7+CD45RA+ naive T cells. As DNA, the CDR3 is TGCGGCGTCGGGAGGGGAGCCCCTGTATACGAGCAGTACTTC. Translating it yields CGVGRGAPVYEQYF.